This TCR beta chain was profiled in a study of cytomegalovirus exposure and HLA in healthy donors. The study ran its PCR with 60 Vbeta and 13 Jbeta primers. Per the study methods: A follow-up analysis tallied tens of millions of unique TCR beta chains, roughly 11 million shared. Sequenced by immunoSEQ multiplex PCR; TCRdb stores in-frame clones only, minus some. V and J calls and clone size are those listed in that table; D and trimming were worked out from the DNA. The sample lists about 110,000 clones; around 73% were seen once. V lost 3 bases and J lost 5; bases outside the gene matches: 8. The germline V gene has CDR1 MDHEN and CDR2 SYDVKM. This CDR3 comprises 15 residues. General study findings and limits: Later work showed greater clonal expansion in HLA-associated TCR beta chains than in equally common others.

A remark on this clone: What it binds is unknown.

Donors consisted of healthy bone marrow donors. The J gene is TRBJ2-7, the V gene TRBV28; 9 bases align to TRBD1. The source is a man in his forties in good health and CMV-seronegative. The sample was PBMCs. CDR3 in amino acids: CASSFGTGYFHEQYF. For the CDR3, the DNA is TGTGCCAGCAGTTTTGGGACAGGGTATTTCCACGAGCAGTACTTC. The full variable domain, with the rest looked up from reference TRBV28 and TRBJ2-7, is DVKVTQSSRYLVKRTGEKVFLECVQDMDHENMFWYRQDPGLGLRLIYFSYDVKMKEKGDIPEGYSVSREKKERFSLILESASTNQTSMYLCASSFGTGYFHEQYFGPGTRLTVT.